This T cell receptor (beta chain) originates from a study of beta chain features in type 1 diabetes. Findings and limits, study-wide: Cells that show high TCR expression could be over-represented by cDNA sequencing.

Expressed TCRB transcripts were sequenced after all isolated RNA was converted to cDNA. Using immunoSEQ multiplex PCR, the repertoire was profiled, and TCRdb retains in-frame clones only, with some absent. The sample has 200,000 to 250,000 clones, 7.5% to 10% seen once. Donors contributed one heparinised blood draw apiece, averaging about 110 mL. This clone came up a few times. As yet, its antigen is unknown. V lost 4 bases, J lost 0 bases, and 3 bases stayed unmatched. The CDR3 is 14 residues long. Germline lookup yields CDR1 GTSNPN and CDR2 SVGIG (reference sequence). This clonotype was obtained from a woman between 18 and 30 years old in good health. The material sequenced was naive CD4+ T cells from blood. The genes are TRBV30 and TRBJ1-3; 7 nucleotides agree with TRBD1. The CDR3 region is CAWTSGGSGNTIYF. CDR3 bases: TGTGCCTGGACTTCAGGGGGCTCTGGAAACACCATATATTTT.